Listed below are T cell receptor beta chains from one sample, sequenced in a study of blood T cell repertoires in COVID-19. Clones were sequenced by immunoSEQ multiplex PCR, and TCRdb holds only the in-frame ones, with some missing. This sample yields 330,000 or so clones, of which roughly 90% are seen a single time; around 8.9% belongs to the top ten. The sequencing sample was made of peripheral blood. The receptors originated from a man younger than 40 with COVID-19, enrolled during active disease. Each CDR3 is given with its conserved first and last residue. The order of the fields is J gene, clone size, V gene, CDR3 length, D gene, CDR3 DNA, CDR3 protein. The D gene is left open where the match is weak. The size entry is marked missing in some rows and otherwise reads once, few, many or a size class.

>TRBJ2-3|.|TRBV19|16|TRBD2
TGTGCCAGTAGTCCAAGACTAGCGCCTAGCACAGATACGCAGTATTTT
CASSPRLAPSTDTQYF
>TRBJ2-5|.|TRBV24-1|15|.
TGTGCCACCAGTGATCCGGGTGGGTCCCAAGAGACCCAGTACTTC
CATSDPGGSQETQYF
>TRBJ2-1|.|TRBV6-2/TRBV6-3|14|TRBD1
TGTGCCAGCAGTGGGGGGACAGGGGGCAATGAGCAGTTCTTC
CASSGGTGGNEQFF
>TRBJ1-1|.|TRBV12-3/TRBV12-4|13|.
TGTGCCAGCATAGGCCCCTCCCGAGGTGAAGCTTTCTTT
CASIGPSRGEAFF
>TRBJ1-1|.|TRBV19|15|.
TGTGCCAGTAGTACCAGGATTGACAGGAACACTGAAGCTTTCTTT
CASSTRIDRNTEAFF
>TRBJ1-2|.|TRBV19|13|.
TGTGCCAGTATGACAGGAGCTAACTATGGCTACACCTTC
CASMTGANYGYTF
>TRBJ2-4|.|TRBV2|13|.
TGTGCCAGCAGTTCGCCACTAGAAAACATTCAGTACTTC
CASSSPLENIQYF
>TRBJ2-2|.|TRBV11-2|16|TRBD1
TGTGCCAGCAGCCCCCGGACAGGGTTTGAGGCCGGGGAGCTGTTTTTT
CASSPRTGFEAGELFF
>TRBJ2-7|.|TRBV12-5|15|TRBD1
TGTGCTAGTGGTTTTGATCCGACAGGGCCCTACGAGCAGTACTTC
CASGFDPTGPYEQYF
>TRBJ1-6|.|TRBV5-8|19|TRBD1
TGTGCCAGCAGCGCCGACAGGGGTAGTTTTAGCTCCTATAATTCACCCCTCCACTTT
CASSADRGSFSSYNSPLHF
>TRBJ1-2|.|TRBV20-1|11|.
TGCAGTGCGCAGTCAGGCTATGGCTACACCTTC
CSAQSGYGYTF
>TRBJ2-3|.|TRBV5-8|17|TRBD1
TGTGCCAGCAGCTTTCTGGGGGGACAGGGGGCCCCAGATACGCAGTATTTT
CASSFLGGQGAPDTQYF
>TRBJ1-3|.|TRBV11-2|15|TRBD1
TGTGCCAGCAGCTTAGTCCAGGGGGGAAGGAACACCATATATTTT
CASSLVQGGRNTIYF
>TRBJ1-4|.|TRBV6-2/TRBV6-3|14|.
TGTGCCAGCAGTTCCAGGGGAGCTAATGAAAAACTGTTTTTT
CASSSRGANEKLFF
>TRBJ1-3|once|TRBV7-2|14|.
TGTGCCAGCAGCTACGGGATCTCTGGAAACACCATATATTTT
CASSYGISGNTIYF